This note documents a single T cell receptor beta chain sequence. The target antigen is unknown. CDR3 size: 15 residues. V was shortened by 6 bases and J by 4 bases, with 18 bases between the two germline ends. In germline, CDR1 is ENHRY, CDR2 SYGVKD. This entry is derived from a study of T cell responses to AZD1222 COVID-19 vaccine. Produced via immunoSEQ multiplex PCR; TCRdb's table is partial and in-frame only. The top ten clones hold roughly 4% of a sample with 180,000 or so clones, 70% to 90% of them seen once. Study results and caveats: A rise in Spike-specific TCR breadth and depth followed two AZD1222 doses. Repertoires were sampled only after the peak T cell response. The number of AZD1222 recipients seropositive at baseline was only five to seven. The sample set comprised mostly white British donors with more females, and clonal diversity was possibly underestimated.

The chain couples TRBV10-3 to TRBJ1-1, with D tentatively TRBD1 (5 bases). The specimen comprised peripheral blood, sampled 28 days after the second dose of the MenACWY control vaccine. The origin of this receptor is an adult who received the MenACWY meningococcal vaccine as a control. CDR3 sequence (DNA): TGTGCCATCAGGGGACTGACAGCCTCGGGCACTGAAGCTTTCTTT. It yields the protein CAIRGLTASGTEAFF.